The 11 T cell receptor beta chains listed next were all sequenced from one sample in a study of blood T cell repertoires in COVID-19 (TCRdb year 2020). The protocol used for the library was the immunoSEQ multiplex PCR assay. TCRdb took this table from immuneACCESS and kept in-frame rearrangements with V and J called. Such tables lack part of the clones; where checked against another copy, unresolved V genes explain under half of the gap, and the rest is unexplained. A total of about 170,000 clones appear in this sample, 90% to 95% of them only once. Roughly 4.8% of the sample is taken by the ten largest. The sequencing input was peripheral blood. The origin of the receptors is a woman between 50 and 59 years old with acute or convalescent COVID-19.

This rearrangement joins TRBV30 to TRBJ1-6; no clear D. Trimming took off 1 base at V and 0 bases at J, with 13 bases between the two ends. CDR3 length: 17 amino acids. Per the germline V gene, CDR1 is GTSNPN and CDR2 is SVGIG (reference sequence). The CDR3 spells CAWSGGAGSSYNSPLHF. CDR3 in DNA: TGTGCCTGGAGTGGGGGAGCGGGTAGCTCCTATAATTCACCCCTCCACTTT.

The chain is built from TRBV15 and TRBJ2-3, with D possibly TRBD2 on 6 matching bases. CDR3 length: 17 residues. The germline V gene has CDR1 LNHNV and CDR2 YYDKDF (reference sequence). V was pared by 0 bases and J by 2 bases, with 15 bases between. This CDR3 reads CATSRDRLGRPTDTQYF. The CDR3 region has the DNA TGTGCCACCAGCAGAGACCGGTTAGGGAGGCCCACAGATACGCAGTATTTT.

The rearrangement links TRBV2 to TRBJ1-1; D is uncertain. The germline V gene has CDR1 SNHLY and CDR2 FYNNEI. The germline V and J ends were trimmed by 6 bases and 1 base, with 6 bases remaining between them. The CDR3 consists of 12 residues. The CDR3 loop reads CASRGGNTEAFF. The CDR3 coding sequence is TGTGCCAGCAGGGGAGGGAACACTGAAGCTTTCTTT.

The CDR3, as DNA: TGTGCCAGCTCAGACGACAGGGGCGCTTCATCCTATAATTCACCCCTCCACTTT. Translating it yields CASSDDRGASSYNSPLHF. The V call is TRBV18, the J call TRBJ1-6; 8 nucleotides match TRBD1. The CDR3 sequence is 18 residues long. Germline V gives CDR1 KGHSH, CDR2 LQKENI. V lost 5 bases to trimming and J lost 1 base; unmatched junction nucleotides: 10.

The V and J genes are TRBV6-6 and TRBJ1-4, with a tentative D call TRBD1 (6 bases). The germline gives CDR1 MNHNY, CDR2 SVGAGI (reference sequence). V lost 2 bases and J 6 bases, leaving 16 bases between the germline ends. The CDR3 is made up of 16 amino acids. CDR3 DNA: TGTGCCAGCAGTTACACGGGACACGGAGGAGATGAAAAACTGTTTTTT. It encodes CASSYTGHGGDEKLFF.

V is TRBV28 and J is TRBJ1-1, with TRBD1 matching 7 bases. CDR3 size: 13 residues. V trimming: 6 bases; J trimming: 3 bases; junction bases outside the gene matches: 4. Per the germline V gene, CDR1 is MDHEN and CDR2 is SYDVKM. The CDR3 protein is CASRQQGHTEAFF. CDR3 nucleotides: TGTGCCAGCAGACAACAGGGGCACACTGAAGCTTTCTTT.

The chain carries TRBV6-5 and TRBJ1-1; D is unclear. Germline CDR1 MNHEY, CDR2 SVGAGI. The CDR3 runs 14 residues. V was trimmed by 7 bases and J by 0 bases, leaving 12 bases between them. CDR3 coding DNA: TGTGCCAGCACCGAGGGTAACGTGAACACTGAAGCTTTCTTT. Amino acids: CASTEGNVNTEAFF.

The gene calls are TRBV29-1 and TRBJ2-1; 14 nucleotides line up with TRBD2. The CDR3 has 14 residues. Trimming cost V 5 bases and J 9 bases; bases outside gene matches: 6. The germline gives CDR1 SQVTM, CDR2 ANQGSEA. The CDR3 DNA reads as TGCAGCGTTTCGGGACTAGCGGGAGTCGGTGAGCAGTTCTTC. Protein product: CSVSGLAGVGEQFF.

This chain joins TRBV11-2 and TRBJ1-1; no reliable D call. This CDR3 region has 16 residues. V was shortened by 5 bases and J by 0 bases, with 16 bases between the two germline ends. Looked up from germline, CDR1 is SGHAT and CDR2 is FQNNGV. In DNA, the CDR3 is TGTGCCAGCAGCCCCCTTTATTGGGGAGTGAACACTGAAGCTTTCTTT. It translates to CASSPLYWGVNTEAFF.

CDR3 coding DNA: TGCGCCAGCAGCTTGAGCTTGGTTGGGAACACTGAAGCTTTCTTT. Translated, it gives CASSLSLVGNTEAFF. The rearrangement uses TRBV5-1 and TRBJ1-1, with D unresolved. CDR1 SGHRS and CDR2 YFSETQ come from the germline V gene. The CDR3 runs 15 residues. V was cut by 1 base and J by 1 base, with 11 bases left in between.

This sequence joins TRBV9 and TRBJ2-1; perhaps TRBD1 as D (5 bases). The V gene's germline CDR1 is SGDLS and CDR2 YYNGEE. This CDR3 has 13 amino acids. Between the trimmed V and J ends, which lost 0 bases and 8 bases, there was a span of 9 bases. The CDR3 coding sequence is TGTGCCAGCAGCGTAGGGTCAGGGCATGAGCAGTTCTTC. It yields the protein CASSVGSGHEQFF.